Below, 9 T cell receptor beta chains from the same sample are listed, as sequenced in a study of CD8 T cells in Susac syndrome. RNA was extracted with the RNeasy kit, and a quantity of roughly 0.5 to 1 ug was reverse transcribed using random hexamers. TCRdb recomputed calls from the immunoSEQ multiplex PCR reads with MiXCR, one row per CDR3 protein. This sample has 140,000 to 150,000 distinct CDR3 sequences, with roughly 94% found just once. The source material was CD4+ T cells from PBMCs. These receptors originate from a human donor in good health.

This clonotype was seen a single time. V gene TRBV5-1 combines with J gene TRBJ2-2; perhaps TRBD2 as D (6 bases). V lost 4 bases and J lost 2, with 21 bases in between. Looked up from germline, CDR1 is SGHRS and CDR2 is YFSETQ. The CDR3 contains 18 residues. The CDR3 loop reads CASSAEGWGTINTGELFF. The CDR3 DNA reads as TGCGCCAGCAGCGCGGAGGGTTGGGGGACGATAAACACCGGGGAGCTGTTTTTT.

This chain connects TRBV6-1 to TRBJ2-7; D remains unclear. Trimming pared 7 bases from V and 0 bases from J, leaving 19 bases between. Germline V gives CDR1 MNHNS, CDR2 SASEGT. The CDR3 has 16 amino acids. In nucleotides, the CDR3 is TGTGCCAGCACTACACAACCGCGGAAGAGCTCCTACGAGCAGTACTTC. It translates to CASTTQPRKSSYEQYF.

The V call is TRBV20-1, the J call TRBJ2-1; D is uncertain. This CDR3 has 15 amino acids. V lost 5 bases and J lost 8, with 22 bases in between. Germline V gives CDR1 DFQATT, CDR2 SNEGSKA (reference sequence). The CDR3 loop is CSAYPMDQDSDEQFF. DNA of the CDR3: TGCAGTGCTTACCCGATGGACCAGGATTCTGATGAGCAGTTCTTC.

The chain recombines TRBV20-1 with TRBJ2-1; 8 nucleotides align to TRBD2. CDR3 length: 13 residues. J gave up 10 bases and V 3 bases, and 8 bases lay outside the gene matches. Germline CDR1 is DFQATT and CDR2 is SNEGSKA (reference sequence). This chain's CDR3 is CSARLSGRAEQFF. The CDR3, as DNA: TGCAGTGCTAGGCTAAGCGGGAGAGCGGAGCAGTTCTTC.

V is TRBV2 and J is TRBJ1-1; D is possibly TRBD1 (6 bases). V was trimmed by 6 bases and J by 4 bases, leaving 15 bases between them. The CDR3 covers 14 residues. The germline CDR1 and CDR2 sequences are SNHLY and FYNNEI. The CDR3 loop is CASRSGARFTEAFF. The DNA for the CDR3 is TGTGCCAGCAGATCAGGGGCGAGGTTCACTGAAGCTTTCTTT.

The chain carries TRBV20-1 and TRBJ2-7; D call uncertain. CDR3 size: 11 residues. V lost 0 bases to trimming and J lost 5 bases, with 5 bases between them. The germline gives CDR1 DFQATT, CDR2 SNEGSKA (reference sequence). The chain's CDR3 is CSARDLHEQYF. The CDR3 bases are TGCAGTGCTAGAGATTTACACGAGCAGTACTTC.

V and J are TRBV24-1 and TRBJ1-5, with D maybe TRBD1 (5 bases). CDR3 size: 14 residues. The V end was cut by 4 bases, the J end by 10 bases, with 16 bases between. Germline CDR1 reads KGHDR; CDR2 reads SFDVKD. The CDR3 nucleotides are TGTGCCACCAGTGAAGGAGGGGCCACGAGACCCCAGCATTTT. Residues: CATSEGGATRPQHF.

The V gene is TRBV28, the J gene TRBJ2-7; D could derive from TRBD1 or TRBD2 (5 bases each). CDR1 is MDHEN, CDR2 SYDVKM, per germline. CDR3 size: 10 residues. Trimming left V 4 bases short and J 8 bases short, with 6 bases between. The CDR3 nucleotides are TGTGCCAGCAGTTCGGGACAGCAGTACTTC. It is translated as CASSSGQQYF.

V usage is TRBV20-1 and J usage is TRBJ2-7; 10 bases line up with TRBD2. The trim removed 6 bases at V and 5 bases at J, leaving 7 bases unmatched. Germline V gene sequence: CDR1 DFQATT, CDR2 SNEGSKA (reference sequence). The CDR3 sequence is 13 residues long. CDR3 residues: CSAKASGSHEQYF. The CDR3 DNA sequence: TGCAGTGCCAAGGCTAGCGGGAGTCACGAGCAGTACTTC.